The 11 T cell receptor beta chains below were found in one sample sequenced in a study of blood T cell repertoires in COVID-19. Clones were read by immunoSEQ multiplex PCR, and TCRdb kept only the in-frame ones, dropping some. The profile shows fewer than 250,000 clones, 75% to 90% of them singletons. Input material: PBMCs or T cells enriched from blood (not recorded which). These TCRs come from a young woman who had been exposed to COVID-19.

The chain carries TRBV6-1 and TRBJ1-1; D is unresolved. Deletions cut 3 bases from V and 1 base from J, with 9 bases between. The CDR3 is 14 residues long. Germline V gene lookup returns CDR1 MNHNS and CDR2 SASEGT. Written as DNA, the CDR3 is TGTGCCAGCAGTGAGGGCACGTGGAACACTGAAGCTTTCTTT. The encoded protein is CASSEGTWNTEAFF.

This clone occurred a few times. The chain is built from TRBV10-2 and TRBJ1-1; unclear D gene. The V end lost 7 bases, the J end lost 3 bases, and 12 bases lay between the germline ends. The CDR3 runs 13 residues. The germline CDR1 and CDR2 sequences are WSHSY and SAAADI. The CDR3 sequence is CASKDSRDTEAFF. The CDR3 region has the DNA TGCGCCAGCAAGGACTCACGGGACACTGAAGCTTTCTTT.

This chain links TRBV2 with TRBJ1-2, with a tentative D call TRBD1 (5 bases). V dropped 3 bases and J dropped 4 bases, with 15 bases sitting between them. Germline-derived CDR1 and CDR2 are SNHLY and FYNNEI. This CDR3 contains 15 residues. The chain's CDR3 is CASSDGGGIIYGYTF. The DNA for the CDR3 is TGTGCCAGCAGTGATGGTGGGGGGATAATCTATGGCTACACCTTC.

The CDR3: CASSPYRPSNEKLFF. The CDR3 bases are TGTGCCAGCAGTCCATACAGGCCCTCTAATGAAAAACTGTTTTTT. This rearrangement joins TRBV27 to TRBJ1-4; TRBD1 is a possible D gene (5 bases). Trimming took off 5 bases at V and 3 bases at J, with 13 bases between the two ends. Germline V gives CDR1 MNHEY, CDR2 SMNVEV (reference sequence). The CDR3 loop spans 15 amino acids.

The DNA for the CDR3 is TGTGCCAGCAGTGAAGACTTCCCGGGAGGTCGATTCGAGACCCAGTACTTC. Translating gives CASSEDFPGGRFETQYF. The chain combines TRBV6-1 with TRBJ2-5; 7 bases map to TRBD2. The CDR3 sequence is 17 residues long. Losses at the gene ends were 1 base for V and 5 bases for J; bases not matched to a gene: 13. Germline V gives CDR1 MNHNS, CDR2 SASEGT.

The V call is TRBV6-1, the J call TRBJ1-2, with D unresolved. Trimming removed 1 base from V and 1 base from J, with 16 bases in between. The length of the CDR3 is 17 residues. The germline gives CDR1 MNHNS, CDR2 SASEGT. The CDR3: CASSEGMRGIINYGYTF. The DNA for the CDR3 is TGTGCCAGCAGTGAAGGGATGAGAGGGATTATTAACTATGGCTACACCTTC.

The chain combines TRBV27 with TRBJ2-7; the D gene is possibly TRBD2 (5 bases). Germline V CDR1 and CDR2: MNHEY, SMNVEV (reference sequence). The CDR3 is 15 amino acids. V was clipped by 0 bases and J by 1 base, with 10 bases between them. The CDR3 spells CASSLSASSSYEQYF. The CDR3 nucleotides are TGTGCCAGCAGTTTATCGGCTAGCAGTTCCTACGAGCAGTACTTC.

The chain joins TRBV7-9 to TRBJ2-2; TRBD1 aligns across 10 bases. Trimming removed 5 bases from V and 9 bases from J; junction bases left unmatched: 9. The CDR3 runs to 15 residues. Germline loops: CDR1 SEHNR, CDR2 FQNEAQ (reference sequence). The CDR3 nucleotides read TGTGCCAGCAGCACCGGGACAGGGGTGGCGAGGGAGCTGTTTTTT. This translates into CASSTGTGVARELFF.

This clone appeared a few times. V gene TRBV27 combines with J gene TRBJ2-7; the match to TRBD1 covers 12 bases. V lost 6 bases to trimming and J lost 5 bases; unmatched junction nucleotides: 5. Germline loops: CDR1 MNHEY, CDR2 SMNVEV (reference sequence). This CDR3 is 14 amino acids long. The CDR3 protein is CASSEGQGAHEQYF. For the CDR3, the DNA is TGTGCCAGCAGCGAGGGACAGGGGGCCCACGAGCAGTACTTC.

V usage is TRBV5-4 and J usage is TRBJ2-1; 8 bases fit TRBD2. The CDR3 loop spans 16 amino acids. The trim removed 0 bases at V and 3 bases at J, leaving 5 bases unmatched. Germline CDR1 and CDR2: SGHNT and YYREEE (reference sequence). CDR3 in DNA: TGTGCCAGCAGCTTGGTAGGTAGCGGGGTCTACAATGAGCAGTTCTTC. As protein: CASSLVGSGVYNEQFF.

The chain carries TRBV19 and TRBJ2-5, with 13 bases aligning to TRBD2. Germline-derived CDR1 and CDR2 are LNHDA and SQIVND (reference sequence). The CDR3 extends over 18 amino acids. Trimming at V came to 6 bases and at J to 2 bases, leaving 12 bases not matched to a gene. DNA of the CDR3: TGTGCCAGTAGCCCCGGCCCCGGACTAGCGGGAGAGCAAGAGACCCAGTACTTC. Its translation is CASSPGPGLAGEQETQYF.